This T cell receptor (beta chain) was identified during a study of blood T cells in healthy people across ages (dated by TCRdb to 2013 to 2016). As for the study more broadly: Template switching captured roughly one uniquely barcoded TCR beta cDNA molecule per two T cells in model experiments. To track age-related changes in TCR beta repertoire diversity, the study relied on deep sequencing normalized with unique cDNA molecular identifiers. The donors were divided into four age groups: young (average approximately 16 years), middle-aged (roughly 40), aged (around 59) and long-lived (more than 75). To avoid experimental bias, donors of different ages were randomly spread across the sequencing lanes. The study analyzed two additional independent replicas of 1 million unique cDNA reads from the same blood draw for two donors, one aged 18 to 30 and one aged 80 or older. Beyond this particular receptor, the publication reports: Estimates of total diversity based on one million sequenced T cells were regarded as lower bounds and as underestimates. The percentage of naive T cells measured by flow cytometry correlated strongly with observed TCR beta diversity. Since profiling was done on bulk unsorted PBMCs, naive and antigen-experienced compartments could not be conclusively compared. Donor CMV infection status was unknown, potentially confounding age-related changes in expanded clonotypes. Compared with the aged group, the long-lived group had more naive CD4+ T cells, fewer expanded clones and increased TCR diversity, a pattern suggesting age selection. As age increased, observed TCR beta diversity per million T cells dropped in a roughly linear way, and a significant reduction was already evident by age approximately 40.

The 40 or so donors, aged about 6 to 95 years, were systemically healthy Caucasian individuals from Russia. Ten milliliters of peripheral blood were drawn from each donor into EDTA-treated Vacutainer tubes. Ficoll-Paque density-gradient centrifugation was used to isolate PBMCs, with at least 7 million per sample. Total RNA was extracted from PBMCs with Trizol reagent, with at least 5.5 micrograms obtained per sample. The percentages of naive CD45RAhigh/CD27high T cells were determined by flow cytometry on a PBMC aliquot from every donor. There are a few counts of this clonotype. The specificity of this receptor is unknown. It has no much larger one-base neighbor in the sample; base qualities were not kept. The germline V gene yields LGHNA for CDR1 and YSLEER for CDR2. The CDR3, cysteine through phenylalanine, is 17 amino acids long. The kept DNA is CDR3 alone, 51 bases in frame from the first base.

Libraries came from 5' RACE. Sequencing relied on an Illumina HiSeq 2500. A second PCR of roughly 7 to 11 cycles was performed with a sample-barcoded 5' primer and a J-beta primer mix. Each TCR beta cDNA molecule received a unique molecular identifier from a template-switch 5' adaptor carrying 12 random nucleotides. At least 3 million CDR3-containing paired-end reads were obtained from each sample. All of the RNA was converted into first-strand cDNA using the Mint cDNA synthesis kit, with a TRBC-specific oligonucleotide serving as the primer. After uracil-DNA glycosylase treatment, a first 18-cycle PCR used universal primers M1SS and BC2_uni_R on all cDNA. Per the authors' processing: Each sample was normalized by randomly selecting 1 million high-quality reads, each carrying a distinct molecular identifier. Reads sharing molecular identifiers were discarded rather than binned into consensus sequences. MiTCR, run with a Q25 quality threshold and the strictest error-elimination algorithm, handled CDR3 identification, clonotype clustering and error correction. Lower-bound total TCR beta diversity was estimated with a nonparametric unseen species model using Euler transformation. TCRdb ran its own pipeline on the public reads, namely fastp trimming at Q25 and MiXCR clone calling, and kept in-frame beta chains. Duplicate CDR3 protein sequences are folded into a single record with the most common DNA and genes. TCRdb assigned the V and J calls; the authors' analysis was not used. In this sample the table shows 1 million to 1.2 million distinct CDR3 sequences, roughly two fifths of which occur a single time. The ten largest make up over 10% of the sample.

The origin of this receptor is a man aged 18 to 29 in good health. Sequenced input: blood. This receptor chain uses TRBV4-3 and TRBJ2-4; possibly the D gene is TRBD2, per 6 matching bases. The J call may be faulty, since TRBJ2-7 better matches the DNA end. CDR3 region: CASSGAPMFSGPYEQYF. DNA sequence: TGCGCCAGCAGCGGGGCCCCGATGTTTAGCGGCCCCTACGAGCAGTACTTC.